Below are 4 T cell receptor beta chains sequenced from a single sample in a study of T cells in Graves' hyperthyroidism and ophthalmopathy. Amplification of TCR beta CDR3 regions used RNA as the template. A first-round RT-PCR of the TCR CDR3 used the HTBI primer set. TCRdb called the multiplex PCR reads again in MiXCR, with one record for every CDR3 protein. The sample includes around 350,000 distinct CDR3 sequences, 17% of them seen just once. Sequencing input: blood. These receptors were collected from a woman between 25 and 40 years old with Graves' hyperthyroidism that later progressed to Graves' ophthalmopathy.

This clonotype showed up just a few times. The chain joins TRBV2 to TRBJ2-3; D could derive from TRBD1 or TRBD2 (5 bases each). Trimming removed 6 bases at V and 1 base at J, with 14 bases between. Germline V lookup: CDR1 SNHLY, CDR2 FYNNEI. The CDR3 extends over 15 amino acids. The CDR3 sequence: CASSFLGVGTDTQYF. CDR3 coding DNA: TGTGCCAGCAGCTTCCTGGGGGTAGGCACAGATACGCAGTATTTT.

This clonotype was counted ten times or more. The rearrangement uses TRBV30 and TRBJ2-1; the D is unclear. This CDR3 region has 11 residues. Germline V lookup: CDR1 GTSNPN, CDR2 SVGIG (reference sequence). Trimming removed 0 bases from V and 8 bases from J, with 5 bases in between. The chain's CDR3 is CAWSVMYEQFF. As DNA, the CDR3 is TGTGCCTGGAGTGTAATGTATGAGCAGTTCTTC.

This clonotype has more than one count but fewer than ten. The chain recombines TRBV15 with TRBJ1-4; TRBD1 aligns across 9 bases. The junction had 11 bases not matched to a gene; V was cut back by 2 bases and J by 7 bases. The CDR3 contains 17 residues. CDR1 LNHNV and CDR2 YYDKDF come from the germline V gene (reference sequence). CDR3 protein: CATSRFPTGGDGEKLFF. CDR3 sequence (DNA): TGTGCCACCAGCAGATTCCCCACAGGGGGCGACGGTGAAAAACTGTTTTTT. Looking up the rest from reference TRBV15 and TRBJ1-4 gives the full variable domain: DAMVIQNPRYQVTQFGKPVTLSCSQTLNHNVMYWYQQKSSQAPKLLFHYYDKDFNNEADTPDNFQSRRPNTSFCFLDIRSPGLGDTAMYLCATSRFPTGGDGEKLFFGSGTQLSVL.

This clonotype was observed a few times. This chain links TRBV7-9 with TRBJ2-7, with D maybe TRBD1 (6 bases). There are 13 residues in the CDR3. Germline loops: CDR1 SEHNR, CDR2 FQNEAQ (reference sequence). V lost 5 bases to trimming and J lost 3 bases, with 11 bases between them. DNA for the CDR3: TGTGCCAGCAGCACCAGGGACAACTACGAGCAGTACTTC. It is translated as CASSTRDNYEQYF.